This T cell receptor beta chain appears in the sequencing data of a study of blood T cell repertoires in COVID-19. Under the authors' procedure: Reference gene primer amplification yielded estimated nucleated cell counts. Measured with immunoSEQ multiplex PCR; TCRdb has only the in-frame clones, and not every one. V, J and clone size are taken as reported in that table, and D and trimming were inferred from the DNA itself. The sample shows under 150,000 clones, about 83% of them seen only once. The V and J ends lost 5 bases and 5 bases, in that order; junction bases with no gene match: 9. Germline V gives CDR1 SGHAT, CDR2 FQNNGV. The CDR3 sequence is 15 residues long.

Material: PBMCs or T cells enriched from blood (not recorded which). The gene calls are TRBV11-2 and TRBJ2-7; TRBD2 matches 10 bases. This receptor was taken from a woman in her fifties or sixties who had been exposed to COVID-19. CDR3 coding DNA: TGTGCCAGCAGCCGACTGGGACTAGCGTCCCACGAGCAGTACTTC. Its translation: CASSRLGLASHEQYF.